Presented here are 8 T cell receptor beta chains from one specimen sequenced in a study of blood T cell repertoires in COVID-19 (dated by TCRdb to the early 2020s). The library relied on the immunoSEQ multiplex PCR assay. Held by TCRdb, this immuneACCESS table contains in-frame sequences only and omits some clones. Under half of the omission traces to an unresolved V gene where checked; the cause of the rest is unknown. The sample has fewer than 200,000 clones on record, more than 75% of them singletons. The ten largest clones represent 12% of the sample. The sequenced sample was peripheral blood. These receptors were obtained from a woman aged 65 to 85 with COVID-19, enrolled during active disease.

The rearrangement uses TRBV4-1 and TRBJ2-3; D might be TRBD1 (6 bases). Trimming pared 3 bases from V and 3 bases from J, leaving 25 bases between. Germline V gene lookup returns CDR1 MGHRA and CDR2 YSYEKL. There are 19 residues in the CDR3. This CDR3 is CASSQPRYTGKSGTDTQYF. The CDR3 DNA follows: TGCGCCAGCAGCCAGCCCCGGTACACAGGGAAGTCGGGTACAGATACGCAGTATTTT.

CDR3 sequence reads: CAWRMTGGDGYEQYF. CDR3 nucleotides: TGTGCCTGGAGGATGACAGGGGGAGATGGGTACGAGCAGTACTTC. V is TRBV30 and J is TRBJ2-7, with 9 bases lining up with TRBD1. This CDR3 contains 15 residues. From germline, CDR1 is GTSNPN and CDR2 SVGIG (reference sequence). V lost 3 bases, J lost 4 bases, and 10 bases stayed unmatched.

The chain employs TRBV19 and TRBJ2-2, with 8 bases aligning to TRBD1. CDR1 is LNHDA and CDR2 is SQIVND in the germline V gene (reference sequence). Germline trimming cut 4 bases from V and 1 base from J; bases unmatched to any gene: 8. The CDR3 has 17 residues. CDR3 bases: TGTGCCAGTAGTAGGCGAGCCGGGACAGGGAACACCGGGGAGCTGTTTTTT. It is translated as CASSRRAGTGNTGELFF.

This sequence joins TRBV2 and TRBJ1-1, with TRBD1 matching over 7 bases. This CDR3 has 12 amino acids. Trimming at V came to 4 bases and at J to 11 bases, leaving 7 bases not matched to a gene. CDR1 and CDR2 (germline): SNHLY, FYNNEI. In DNA, the CDR3 is TGTGCCAGCAGTGGCCCGACAGGGAATGCTTTCTTT. Residues: CASSGPTGNAFF.

This chain links TRBV7-8 with TRBJ2-7; D gene uncertain. Trimming left V 3 bases short and J 0 bases short, with 6 bases between. The CDR3 totals 13 residues. In germline, CDR1 is SGHVS, CDR2 FQNEAQ. CDR3 loop: CASSFGNSYEQYF. CDR3 nucleotides: TGTGCCAGCAGCTTTGGCAACTCCTACGAGCAGTACTTC.

This chain links TRBV10-1 with TRBJ1-6; D not certain. The CDR3 spans 15 residues. Trimming left V 10 bases short and J 2 bases short, with 15 bases between. Germline V gene lookup returns CDR1 WNHNN and CDR2 SYGVQD (reference sequence). CDR3 in DNA: TGCGCCATCCCTATTAGGCGGCCCTATAATTCACCCCTCCACTTT. This codes for CAIPIRRPYNSPLHF.

The chain recombines TRBV27 with TRBJ1-1; the D gene is possibly TRBD1 (5 bases). The germline gives CDR1 MNHEY, CDR2 SMNVEV (reference sequence). V lost 6 bases to trimming and J lost 0 bases, with 11 bases between them. CDR3 length: 14 residues. CDR3 nucleotides: TGTGCCAGCAGCTACGACAGTTTGAACACTGAAGCTTTCTTT. This gives the protein CASSYDSLNTEAFF.

This chain uses TRBV27 with TRBJ2-3; tentative D call: TRBD2 (5 bases). This CDR3 has 12 residues. Per germline, CDR1 MNHEY and CDR2 SMNVEV (reference sequence). V lost 8 bases and J lost 0, with 6 bases in between. CDR3 amino acids: CASGLSTDTQYF. The CDR3 region has the DNA TGTGCCAGCGGACTGAGCACAGATACGCAGTATTTT.